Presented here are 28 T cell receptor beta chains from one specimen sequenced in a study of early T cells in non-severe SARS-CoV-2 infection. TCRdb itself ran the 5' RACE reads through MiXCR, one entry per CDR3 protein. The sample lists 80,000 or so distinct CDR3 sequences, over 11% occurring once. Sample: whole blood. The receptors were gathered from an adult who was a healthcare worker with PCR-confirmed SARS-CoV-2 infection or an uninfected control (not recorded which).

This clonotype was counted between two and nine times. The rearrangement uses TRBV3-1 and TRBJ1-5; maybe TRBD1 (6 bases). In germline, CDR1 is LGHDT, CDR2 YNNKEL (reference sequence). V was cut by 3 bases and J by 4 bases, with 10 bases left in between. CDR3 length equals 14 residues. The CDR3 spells CASSQSQGNQPQHF. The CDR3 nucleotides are TGTGCCAGCAGCCAGAGCCAGGGGAATCAGCCCCAGCATTTT. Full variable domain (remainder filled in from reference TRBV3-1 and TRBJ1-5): DTAVSQTPKYLVTQMGNDKSIKCEQNLGHDTMYWYKQDSKKFLKIMFSYNNKELIINETVPNRFSPKSPDKAHLNLHINSLELGDSAVYFCASSQSQGNQPQHFGDGTRLSIL.

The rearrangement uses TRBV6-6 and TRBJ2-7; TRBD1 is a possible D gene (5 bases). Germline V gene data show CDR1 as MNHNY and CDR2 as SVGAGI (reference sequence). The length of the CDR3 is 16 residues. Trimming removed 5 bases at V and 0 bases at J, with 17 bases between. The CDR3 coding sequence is TGTGCCAGCAGTGGGGTGGACAAAGCGAGCTCCTACGAGCAGTACTTC. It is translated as CASSGVDKASSYEQYF.

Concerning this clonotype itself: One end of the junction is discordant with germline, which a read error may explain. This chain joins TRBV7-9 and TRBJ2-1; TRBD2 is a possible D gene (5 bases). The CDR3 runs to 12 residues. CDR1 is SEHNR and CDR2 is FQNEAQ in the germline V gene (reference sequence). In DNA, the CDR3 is TGTTCCAGCAGCTTGGCGGGTAGTGAGCAGTTCTTC. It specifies CSSSLAGSEQFF.

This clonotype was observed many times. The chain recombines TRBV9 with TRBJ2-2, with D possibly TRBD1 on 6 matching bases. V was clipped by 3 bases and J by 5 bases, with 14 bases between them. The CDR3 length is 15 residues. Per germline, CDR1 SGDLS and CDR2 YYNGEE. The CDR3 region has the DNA TGTGCCAGCAGCGGGTCCCAGGGGAGAACCGGGGAGCTGTTTTTT. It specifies CASSGSQGRTGELFF.

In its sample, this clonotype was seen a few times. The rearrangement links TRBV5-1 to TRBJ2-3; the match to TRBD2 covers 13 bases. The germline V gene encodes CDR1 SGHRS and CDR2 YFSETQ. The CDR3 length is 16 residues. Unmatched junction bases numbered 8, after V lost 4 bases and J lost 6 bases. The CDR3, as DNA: TGCGCCAGCAGCACAGGAGGACTAGCGGGAGCGGATACGCAGTATTTT. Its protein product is CASSTGGLAGADTQYF.

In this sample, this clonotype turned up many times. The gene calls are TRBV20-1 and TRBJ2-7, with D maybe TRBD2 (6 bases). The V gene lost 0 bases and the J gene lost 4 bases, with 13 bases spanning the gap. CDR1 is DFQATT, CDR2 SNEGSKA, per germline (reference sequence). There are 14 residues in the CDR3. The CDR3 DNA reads TGCAGTGCTAGAGATCTGCAGGGAGGATACGAGCAGTACTTC. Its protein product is CSARDLQGGYEQYF.

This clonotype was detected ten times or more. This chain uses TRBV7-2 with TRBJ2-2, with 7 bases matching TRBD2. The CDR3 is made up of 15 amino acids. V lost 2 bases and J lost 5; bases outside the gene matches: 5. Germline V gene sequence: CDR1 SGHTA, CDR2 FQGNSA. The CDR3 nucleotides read TGTGCCAGCAGCTTACGCGGGAGCTGGACCGGGGAGCTGTTTTTT. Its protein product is CASSLRGSWTGELFF.

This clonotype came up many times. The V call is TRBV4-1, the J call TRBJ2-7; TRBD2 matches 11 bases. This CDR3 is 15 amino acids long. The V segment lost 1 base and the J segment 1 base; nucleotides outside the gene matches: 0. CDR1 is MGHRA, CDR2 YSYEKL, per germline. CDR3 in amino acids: CASSQGLAGSYEQYF. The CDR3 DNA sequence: TGCGCCAGCAGCCAAGGACTAGCGGGGTCCTACGAGCAGTACTTC.

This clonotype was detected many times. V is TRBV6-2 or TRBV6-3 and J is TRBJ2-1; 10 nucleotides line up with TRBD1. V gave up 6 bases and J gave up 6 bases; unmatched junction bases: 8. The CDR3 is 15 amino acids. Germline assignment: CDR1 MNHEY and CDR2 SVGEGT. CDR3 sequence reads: CASRTGQGSGNEQFF. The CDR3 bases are TGTGCCAGCAGGACGGGACAGGGGAGCGGCAATGAGCAGTTCTTC.

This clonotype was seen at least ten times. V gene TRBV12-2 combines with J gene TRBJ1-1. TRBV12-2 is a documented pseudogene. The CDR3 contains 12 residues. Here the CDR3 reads CASRLVCPEAFF. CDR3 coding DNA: TGTGCAAGTCGCTTAGTTTGCCCTGAAGCTTTCTTT.

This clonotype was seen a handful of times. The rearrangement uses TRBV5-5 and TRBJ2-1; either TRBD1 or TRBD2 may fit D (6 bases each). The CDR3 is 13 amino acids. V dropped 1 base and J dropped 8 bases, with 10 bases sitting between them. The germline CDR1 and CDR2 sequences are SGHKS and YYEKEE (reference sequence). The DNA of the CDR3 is TGTGCCAGCAGCTTGCCCGGGGGCGATGAGCAGTTCTTC. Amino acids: CASSLPGGDEQFF.

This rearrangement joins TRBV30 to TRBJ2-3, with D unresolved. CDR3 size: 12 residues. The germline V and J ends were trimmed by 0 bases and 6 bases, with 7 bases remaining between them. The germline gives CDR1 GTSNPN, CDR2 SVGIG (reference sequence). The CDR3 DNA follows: TGTGCCTGGAGTGTAATACCGGATACGCAGTATTTT. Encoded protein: CAWSVIPDTQYF.

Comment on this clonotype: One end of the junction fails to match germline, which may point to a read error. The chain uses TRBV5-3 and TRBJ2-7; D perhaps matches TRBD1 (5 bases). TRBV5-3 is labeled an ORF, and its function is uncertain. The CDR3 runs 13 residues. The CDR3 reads CVRTGTVLYEQYF. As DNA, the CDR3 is TGTGTCAGAACAGGAACGGTCCTTTACGAGCAGTACTTC.

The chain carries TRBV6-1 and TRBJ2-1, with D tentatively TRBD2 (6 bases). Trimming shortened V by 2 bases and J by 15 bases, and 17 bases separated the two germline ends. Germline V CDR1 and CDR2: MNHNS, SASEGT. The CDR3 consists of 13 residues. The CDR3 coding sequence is TGTGCCAGCAGTGAAAGGGGACTGTTATTTCCGTTCTTC. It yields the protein CASSERGLLFPFF.

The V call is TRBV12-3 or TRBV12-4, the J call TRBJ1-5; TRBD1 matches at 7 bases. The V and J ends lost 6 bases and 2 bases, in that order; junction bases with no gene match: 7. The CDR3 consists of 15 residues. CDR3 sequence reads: CASSRGWSGNQPQHF. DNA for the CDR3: TGTGCCAGCAGCAGGGGGTGGTCGGGCAATCAGCCCCAGCATTTT.

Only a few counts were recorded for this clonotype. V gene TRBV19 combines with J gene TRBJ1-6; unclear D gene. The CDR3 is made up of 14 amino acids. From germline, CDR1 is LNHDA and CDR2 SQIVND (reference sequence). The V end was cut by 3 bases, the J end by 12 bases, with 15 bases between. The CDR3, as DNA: TGTGCCAGTAGTATGGTGGCAGACACAAGACCCCTCCACTTT. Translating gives CASSMVADTRPLHF.

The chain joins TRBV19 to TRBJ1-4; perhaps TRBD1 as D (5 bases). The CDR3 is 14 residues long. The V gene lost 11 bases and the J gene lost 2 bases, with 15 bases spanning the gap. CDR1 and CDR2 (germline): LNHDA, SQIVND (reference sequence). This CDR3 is CASTGGGTNEKLFF. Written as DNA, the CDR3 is TGTGCCTCAACCGGGGGTGGCACTAATGAAAAACTGTTTTTT. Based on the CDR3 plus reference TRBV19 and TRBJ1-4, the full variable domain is DGGITQSPKYLFRKEGQNVTLSCEQNLNHDAMYWYRQDPGQGLRLIYYSQIVNDFQKGDIAEGYSVSREKKESFPLTVTSAQKNPTAFYLCASTGGGTNEKLFFGSGTQLSVL.

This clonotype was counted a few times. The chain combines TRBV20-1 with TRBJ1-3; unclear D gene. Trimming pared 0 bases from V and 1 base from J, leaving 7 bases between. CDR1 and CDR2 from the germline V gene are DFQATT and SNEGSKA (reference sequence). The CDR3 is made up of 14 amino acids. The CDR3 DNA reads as TGCAGTGCTAGAGATCTCGCGTCTGGAAACACCATATATTTT. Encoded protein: CSARDLASGNTIYF.

The CDR3 DNA reads as TGTGCCAGCAGTAGACCTCAGGGGGCAGACGAGCAGTTCTTC. It translates to CASSRPQGADEQFF. The chain links TRBV28 to TRBJ2-1, with 8 bases aligning to TRBD1. Germline CDR1 MDHEN, CDR2 SYDVKM. V lost 5 bases, J lost 10 bases, and 10 bases stayed unmatched. There are 14 residues in the CDR3.

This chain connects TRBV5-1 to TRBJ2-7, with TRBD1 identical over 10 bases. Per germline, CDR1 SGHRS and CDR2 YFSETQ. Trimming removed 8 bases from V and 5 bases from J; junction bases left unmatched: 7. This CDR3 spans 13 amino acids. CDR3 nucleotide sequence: TGCGCCAGTAAGGGACAGGGGAACCACGAGCAGTACTTC. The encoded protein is CASKGQGNHEQYF. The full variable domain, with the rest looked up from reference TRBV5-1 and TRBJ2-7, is KAGVTQTPRYLIKTRGQQVTLSCSPISGHRSVSWYQQTPGQGLQFLFEYFSETQRNKGNFPGRFSGRQFSNSRSEMNVSTLELGDSALYLCASKGQGNHEQYFGPGTRLTVT.

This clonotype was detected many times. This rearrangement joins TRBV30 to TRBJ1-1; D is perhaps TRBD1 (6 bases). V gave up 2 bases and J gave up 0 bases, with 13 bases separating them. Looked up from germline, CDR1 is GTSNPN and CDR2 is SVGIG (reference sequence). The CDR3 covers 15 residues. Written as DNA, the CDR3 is TGTGCCTGGAGTAAGGGGACACGGATGAACACTGAAGCTTTCTTT. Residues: CAWSKGTRMNTEAFF.

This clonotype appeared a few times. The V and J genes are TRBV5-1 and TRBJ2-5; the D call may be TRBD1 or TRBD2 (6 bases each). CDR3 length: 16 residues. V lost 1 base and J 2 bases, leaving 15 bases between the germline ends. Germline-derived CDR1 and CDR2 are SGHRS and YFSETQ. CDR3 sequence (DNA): TGCGCCAGCAGCTTGACCGGGAGAGGGGGGCAAGAGACCCAGTACTTC. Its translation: CASSLTGRGGQETQYF. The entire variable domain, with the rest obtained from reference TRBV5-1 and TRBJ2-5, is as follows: KAGVTQTPRYLIKTRGQQVTLSCSPISGHRSVSWYQQTPGQGLQFLFEYFSETQRNKGNFPGRFSGRQFSNSRSEMNVSTLELGDSALYLCASSLTGRGGQETQYFGPGTRLLVL.

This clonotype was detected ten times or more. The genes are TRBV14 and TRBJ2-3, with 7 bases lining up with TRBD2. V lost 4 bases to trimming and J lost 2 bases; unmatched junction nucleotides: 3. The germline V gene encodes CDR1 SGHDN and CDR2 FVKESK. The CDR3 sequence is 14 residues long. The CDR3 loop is CASSRTRLTDTQYF. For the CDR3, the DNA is TGTGCCAGCAGCCGGACTAGACTCACAGATACGCAGTATTTT. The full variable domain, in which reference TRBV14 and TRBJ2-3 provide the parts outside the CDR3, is EAGVTQFPSHSVIEKGQTVTLRCDPISGHDNLYWYRRVMGKEIKFLLHFVKESKQDESGMPNNRFLAERTGGTYSTLKVQPAELEDSGVYFCASSRTRLTDTQYFGPGTRLTVL.

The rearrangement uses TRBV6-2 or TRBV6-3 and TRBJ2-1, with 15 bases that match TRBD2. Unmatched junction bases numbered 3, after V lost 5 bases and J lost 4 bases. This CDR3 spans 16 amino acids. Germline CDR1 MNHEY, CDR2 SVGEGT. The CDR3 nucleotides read TGTGCCAGCAGTGGACTAGCGGGAGGGCCATACAATGAGCAGTTCTTC. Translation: CASSGLAGGPYNEQFF.

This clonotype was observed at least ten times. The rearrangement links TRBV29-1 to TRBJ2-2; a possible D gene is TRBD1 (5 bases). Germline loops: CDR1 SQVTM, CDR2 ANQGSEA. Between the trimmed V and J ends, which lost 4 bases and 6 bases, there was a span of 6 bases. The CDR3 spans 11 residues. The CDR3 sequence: CSVAGSGELFF. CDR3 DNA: TGCAGCGTTGCAGGGTCCGGGGAGCTGTTTTTT.

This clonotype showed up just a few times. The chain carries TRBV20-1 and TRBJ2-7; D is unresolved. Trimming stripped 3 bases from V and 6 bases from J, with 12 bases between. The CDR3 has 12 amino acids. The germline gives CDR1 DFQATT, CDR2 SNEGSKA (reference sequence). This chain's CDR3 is CSARARVVEQYF. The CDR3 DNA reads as TGCAGTGCTAGGGCCCGCGTAGTCGAGCAGTACTTC.

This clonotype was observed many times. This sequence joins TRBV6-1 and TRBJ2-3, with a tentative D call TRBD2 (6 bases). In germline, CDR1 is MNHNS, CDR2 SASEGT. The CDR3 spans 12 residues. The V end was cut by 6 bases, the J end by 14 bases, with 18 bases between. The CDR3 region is CASSRERAPRYF. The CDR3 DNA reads TGTGCCAGCAGCCGGGAGAGAGCCCCCCGGTATTTT.

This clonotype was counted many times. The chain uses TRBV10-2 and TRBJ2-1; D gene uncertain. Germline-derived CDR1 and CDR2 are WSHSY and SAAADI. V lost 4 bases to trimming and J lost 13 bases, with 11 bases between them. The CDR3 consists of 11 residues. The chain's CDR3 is CASSGAAIQFF. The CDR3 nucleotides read TGCGCCAGCAGTGGGGCAGCTATTCAGTTCTTC.